This T cell receptor beta chain emerged from a study of blood T cell repertoires in COVID-19. Overall study context: COVID-19 samples, acute and convalescent, were from the United States, Italy and Spain. T cells, B-cell-depleted T cells, or PBMCs provided the cDNA or gDNA that served as material.

The CDR3 covers 17 residues. The V gene lost 4 bases and the J gene lost 1 base, with 20 bases spanning the gap. CDR1 SGHTA and CDR2 FQGNSA come from the germline V gene. Assay: immunoSEQ multiplex PCR; the TCRdb copy retains only in-frame clones and omits some. The sample consists of around 200,000 clones, about nine tenths of them appearing once. The receptor was derived from a woman between 50 and 59 years old with acute or convalescent COVID-19. Sequenced sample: peripheral blood. The chain is built from TRBV7-2 and TRBJ2-7, with D possibly TRBD2 on 5 matching bases. The CDR3 coding sequence is TGTGCCAGCAGCTCTCAGCGAGGGAGTCTCCTATCCTACGAGCAGTACTTC. Amino acid sequence: CASSSQRGSLLSYEQYF.